These T cell receptor beta chains were read from a single sample in a study of type 1 regulatory T cells. The antigens these receptors bind are not known. One entry per CDR3 protein, called by TCRdb with MiXCR from the reads. The repertoire holds around 64,000 distinct CDR3 sequences, with around 21% as singletons. Source material: cultured type 1 regulatory T (Tr1) cells, either the whole culture or a sorted fraction (not recorded which). These receptor sequences come from a human donor in good health. Each CDR3 is given with its conserved first and last residue. A D gene is named only where the DNA matches it firmly. The size of a clone is reported for some rows only, either as once, few or many, or as a class for expanded clones.

TRBV15	TRBJ2-2	medium-sized	.	CATSRDVGGRELFF	TGTGCCACCAGCAGAGACGTTGGGGGGAGGGAGCTGTTTTTT
TRBV10-3	TRBJ1-5	many	.	CAISDSNQPQHF	TGTGCCATCAGTGATAGCAATCAGCCCCAGCATTTT
TRBV7-9	TRBJ2-1	.	TRBD2	CASSTGLAVYNEQFF	TGTGCCAGCAGCACCGGACTAGCCGTCTACAATGAGCAGTTCTTC
TRBV12-3/TRBV12-4	TRBJ1-2	few	.	CASRTAGRGYTF	TGTGCCAGCCGGACGGCAGGTCGAGGCTACACCTTC
TRBV6-6	TRBJ2-2	.	.	CASSHLGGRSTGELFF	TGTGCCAGCAGTCATCTAGGGGGGAGGAGTACCGGGGAGCTGTTTTTT
TRBV6-1	TRBJ2-1	.	.	CASSEGLQRFNEQFF	TGTGCCAGCAGTGAGGGACTCCAACGGTTCAATGAGCAGTTCTTC
TRBV11-2	TRBJ2-5	few	.	CASSLGAGRVKETQYF	TGTGCCAGCAGCTTAGGGGCGGGGAGAGTGAAAGAGACCCAGTACTTC
TRBV30	TRBJ1-5	many	.	CAWSVAENQPQHF	TGTGCCTGGAGTGTGGCCGAGAATCAGCCCCAGCATTTT
TRBV28	TRBJ1-2	many	TRBD1	CASRRPGTGGGGYTF	TGTGCCAGCAGACGTCCCGGGACAGGGGGCGGTGGCTACACCTTC
TRBV20-1	TRBJ2-7	few	.	CSAGDGRTYEQYF	TGCAGTGCCGGCGACGGGCGCACCTACGAGCAGTACTTC
TRBV12-3/TRBV12-4	TRBJ1-5	few	TRBD1	CASSRDRVNQPQHF	TGTGCCAGCAGCCGGGACAGGGTCAATCAGCCCCAGCATTTT
TRBV29-1	TRBJ2-2	.	TRBD1	CTGTGTSTGELFF	TGCACCGGGACAGGAACAAGCACCGGGGAGCTGTTTTTT
TRBV2	TRBJ2-7	.	.	CASSAFYEQYF	TGTGCCAGCAGCGCCTTCTACGAGCAGTACTTC
TRBV10-3	TRBJ2-1	many	TRBD2	CATSQGLAGANEQFF	TGTGCCACCTCCCAGGGACTAGCGGGAGCAAATGAGCAGTTCTTC
TRBV5-1	TRBJ2-3	many	.	CASSLGRVGRTADTQYF	TGCGCCAGCAGCTTGGGTCGGGTCGGGAGAACGGCAGATACGCAGTATTTT
TRBV9	TRBJ2-5	.	.	CASSVGGFQETQYF	TGTGCCAGCAGCGTAGGAGGATTCCAAGAGACCCAGTACTTC
TRBV30	TRBJ1-1	.	.	CAWILQLDTEAFF	TGTGCCTGGATTTTGCAGTTAGACACTGAAGCTTTCTTT
TRBV7-2	TRBJ2-1	.	.	CASSQDYSSYNEQFF	TGTGCCAGCAGCCAGGACTATTCATCCTACAATGAGCAGTTCTTC
TRBV5-1	TRBJ2-3	few	TRBD2	CASSGGLAGWDTQYF	TGCGCCAGCAGCGGGGGACTAGCGGGTTGGGATACGCAGTATTTT
TRBV29-1	TRBJ2-7	few	.	CSVATGAYEQYF	TGCAGCGTTGCGACTGGTGCCTACGAGCAGTACTTC
TRBV20-1	TRBJ2-5	few	.	CSSALGALEETQYF	TGCAGTTCCGCCCTAGGGGCCCTAGAAGAGACCCAGTACTTC
TRBV12-2	TRBJ2-7	.	.	CASRLALENSSGEQYF	TGTGCAAGTCGCTTAGCGCTCGAGAACAGTTCAGGGGAGCAGTACTTC
TRBV6-5	TRBJ2-3	many	.	CASRHSGSTDTQYF	TGTGCCAGCAGACACAGCGGTAGCACAGATACGCAGTATTTT
TRBV20-1	TRBJ2-7	.	.	CSARDRWGAYEQYF	TGCAGTGCTAGAGATCGGTGGGGAGCCTACGAGCAGTACTTC
TRBV12-3/TRBV12-4	TRBJ1-1	.	.	CASSFGQKNTEAFF	TGTGCCAGCAGTTTCGGACAAAAGAACACTGAAGCTTTCTTT
TRBV6-1	TRBJ2-2	.	TRBD2	CASCTAGGLELFF	TGTGCCAGCTGTACGGCGGGGGGGCTGGAGCTGTTTTTT
TRBV7-6	TRBJ2-1	.	.	CASRGYSYNEQFF	TGTGCCAGCAGAGGGTATTCCTACAATGAGCAGTTCTTC
TRBV6-5	TRBJ2-4	.	TRBD1	CASSKSPGTGENIQYF	TGTGCCAGCAGTAAGTCGCCCGGGACAGGAGAAAACATTCAGTACTTC
TRBV7-6	TRBJ1-5	few	TRBD1	CASSPGTGGRAQHF	TGTGCCAGCAGCCCCGGGACAGGGGGCCGGGCCCAGCATTTT
TRBV7-3	TRBJ2-5	few	.	CASSLGGPQETQYF	TGTGCCAGCAGCTTAGGGGGGCCGCAAGAGACCCAGTACTTC
TRBV5-1	TRBJ2-2	medium-sized	.	CASSANEGATGELFF	TGCGCCAGCAGCGCTAACGAGGGTGCTACCGGGGAGCTGTTTTTT
TRBV4-2	TRBJ1-6	few	.	CASSPGQPNSPLHF	TGTGCCAGCAGCCCAGGACAGCCCAATTCACCCCTCCACTTT
TRBV15	TRBJ2-4	.	.	CATSREQGEIVKNIQYF	TGTGCCACCAGCAGGGAGCAGGGCGAAATAGTGAAAAACATTCAGTACTTC
TRBV20-1	TRBJ1-2	.	TRBD1	CSAWEGRGYGYTF	TGCAGTGCTTGGGAGGGCAGGGGGTATGGCTACACCTTC
TRBV6-6	TRBJ1-2	many	.	CATGSSYSREVHGYTF	TGTGCCACCGGGTCCTCTTATAGCCGGGAGGTCCATGGCTACACCTTC
TRBV28	TRBJ2-1	once	.	CASSFATALPYNEQFF	TGTGCCAGCAGTTTTGCCACCGCACTACCCTACAATGAGCAGTTCTTC
TRBV20-1	TRBJ2-5	few	.	CSARRQIVSQYF	TGCAGTGCTAGACGTCAGATAGTTTCCCAGTACTTC
TRBV28	TRBJ1-6	few	.	CASNPAGGYNSPLHF	TGTGCCAGCAACCCTGCGGGGGGTTATAATTCACCCCTCCACTTT
TRBV5-1	TRBJ2-1	.	TRBD2	CASTHSGVSSYNEQFF	TGCGCCAGCACCCACAGCGGGGTGAGCTCCTACAATGAGCAGTTCTTC
TRBV20-1	TRBJ2-5	few	.	CSAYRARQETQYF	TGCAGTGCATACAGGGCTCGACAAGAGACCCAGTACTTC
TRBV7-3	TRBJ2-2	few	.	CASSRAHGELFF	TGTGCCAGCAGCCGGGCCCACGGGGAGCTGTTTTTT
TRBV20-1	TRBJ1-2	few	.	CSARDLKEGYTF	TGCAGTGCTAGAGATCTGAAGGAGGGCTACACCTTC
TRBV20-1	TRBJ1-1	.	.	CSAPRHTEAFF	TGCAGTGCCCCCCGGCACACTGAAGCTTTCTTT
TRBV3-1	TRBJ2-1	.	.	CASSHGVASYNEQFF	TGTGCCAGCAGCCATGGGGTAGCGAGTTACAATGAGCAGTTCTTC
TRBV5-1	TRBJ2-1	.	TRBD2	CASSLGPWTSVDNEQFF	TGCGCCAGCAGCTTGGGACCTTGGACTAGCGTCGACAATGAGCAGTTCTTC
TRBV5-1	TRBJ2-3	.	.	CASSLAPSSTDTQYF	TGCGCCAGCAGCTTGGCCCCCAGCTCAACAGATACGCAGTATTTT
TRBV5-1	TRBJ2-2	many	.	CASSLLTSTGELFF	TGCGCCAGCAGCCTTCTAACTAGTACCGGGGAGCTGTTTTTT
TRBV10-3	TRBJ2-5	.	TRBD2	CAISESTSGTPETQYF	TGTGCCATCAGTGAGTCGACTAGCGGGACCCCAGAGACCCAGTACTTC
TRBV27	TRBJ1-5	few	.	CASTQPEGRSNQPQHF	TGTGCCAGCACCCAACCCGAGGGACGCAGCAATCAGCCCCAGCATTTT
TRBV10-3	TRBJ1-4	few	.	CAISGTVMGEKLFF	TGTGCCATCAGTGGGACAGTGATGGGAGAAAAACTGTTTTTT
TRBV23-1	TRBJ2-7	.	TRBD2	CASRLLAGVFDEQYF	TGCGCCAGCCGCTTACTAGCGGGAGTGTTCGACGAGCAGTACTTC
TRBV20-1	TRBJ2-3	.	.	CSARWPGRTDTQYF	TGCAGTGCTAGGTGGCCCGGGCGCACAGATACGCAGTATTTT
TRBV10-3	TRBJ2-2	.	.	CAIRYIDTGELFF	TGTGCCATCAGATACATAGACACCGGGGAGCTGTTTTTT
TRBV5-4	TRBJ2-3	few	TRBD2	CASSPGTTRTDTQYF	TGTGCCAGCAGCCCCGGGACTACACGCACAGATACGCAGTATTTT
TRBV11-2	TRBJ2-3	.	.	CASSLMSSTDTQYF	TGTGCCAGCAGCTTAATGAGTAGCACAGATACGCAGTATTTT
TRBV29-1	TRBJ1-4	few	.	CSVRDTSNEKLFF	TGCAGCGTTCGGGACACATCTAATGAAAAACTGTTTTTT
TRBV5-1	TRBJ2-1	few	.	CASSRGLGDEQFF	TGCGCCAGCAGCCGGGGGCTAGGAGATGAGCAGTTCTTC
TRBV18	TRBJ2-7	few	.	CASSQLRGTYEQYF	TGTGCCAGCTCACAACTCAGAGGGACCTACGAGCAGTACTTC
TRBV7-3	TRBJ2-1	few	TRBD2	CASRASGYSSYNEQFF	TGTGCCAGCAGAGCTAGCGGATATAGCTCCTACAATGAGCAGTTCTTC